A selection of T cell receptor beta chains follows, all from one sample in a study of T-cell reconstitution after alpha-beta-depleted transplantation in children. MiXCR, applied by TCRdb to the PCR reads, yields one record per CDR3 protein. The data contain roughly 300,000 distinct CDR3 sequences, about 9.9% of them singletons. The sequencing used peripheral blood, collected 180 days after TCRalphabeta/CD19-depleted stem cell transplant. The source is a male patient between 2 and 10 years old who had a stem cell transplant for chronic granulomatous disease, so the T cells may come from the graft donor. Each CDR3 is given with its conserved first and last residue. The order of the fields is CDR3 DNA, CDR3 protein, J gene, V gene, clone size, D gene. A D gene is named only where the DNA matches it firmly. Only some rows state a clone size, as once, few, many or a class for expanded clones.

TGCAGTGCTGGTAACAGGGGGCGGGGCACAGATACGCAGTATTTT	CSAGNRGRGTDTQYF	TRBJ2-3	TRBV20-1	many	TRBD1
TGTGCCAGCAGGGGACTAGTTGATGAGCAGTTCTTC	CASRGLVDEQFF	TRBJ2-1	TRBV27	many	TRBD2
TGTGCCAGCAGTTTAGTGGGCAGGATCAATGAGCAGTTCTTC	CASSLVGRINEQFF	TRBJ2-1	TRBV12-3/TRBV12-4	many	-
TGCAGCGTTGCCAGACAGGGCTCGGACACTGAAGCTTTCTTT	CSVARQGSDTEAFF	TRBJ1-1	TRBV29-1	many	TRBD1
TGTGCCAGCAGTCCACCAGGATGGGGATCGTATAATTCACCCCTCCACTTT	CASSPPGWGSYNSPLHF	TRBJ1-6	TRBV28	many	-
TGTGCCAGCAGCTTGTGGGGGAGGGACATTCAGTACTTC	CASSLWGRDIQYF	TRBJ2-4	TRBV5-6	-	TRBD2
TGTGCCAGCAGCTTTCTAGCGGGAGGCGTAGAGCAGTTCTTC	CASSFLAGGVEQFF	TRBJ2-1	TRBV5-5	many	TRBD2
TGTGCCAGCAGCTCCCTTCTAGCGGGTATCAGTGATACGCAGTATTTT	CASSSLLAGISDTQYF	TRBJ2-3	TRBV7-9	many	TRBD2
TGTGCCAGCAGTGAATTCTTATACAATGAGCAGTTCTTC	CASSEFLYNEQFF	TRBJ2-1	TRBV25-1	many	-
TGTGCCAGCTCACCACTAGGCTCCGCTACGCAGTATTTT	CASSPLGSATQYF	TRBJ2-3	TRBV18	many	-
TGTGCCAGCAGCTGGTCGGACATACCAACCAATGAGCAGTTCTTC	CASSWSDIPTNEQFF	TRBJ2-1	TRBV7-2	many	-
TGTGCCAGCCACCGCGCCCCGGGACAGCTTAATGAAAAACTGTTTTTT	CASHRAPGQLNEKLFF	TRBJ1-4	TRBV2	few	TRBD1
TGCAGTGCTAGAGCCGGGACCTCCCAGAGTACCCAGTACTTC	CSARAGTSQSTQYF	TRBJ2-5	TRBV20-1	many	-
TGTGCCAGCAGCTTAGCCGTAGGCCTAGCGGAGACCCAGTACTTC	CASSLAVGLAETQYF	TRBJ2-5	TRBV7-9	many	-
TGTGCCAGCAGCTGGGGACTAGCGGGAGGCGAGCAGTTCTTC	CASSWGLAGGEQFF	TRBJ2-1	TRBV7-2	many	TRBD2
TGTGCCAGCAGCTCTGGGCAAGGGGGACGAACAGATACGCAGTATTTT	CASSSGQGGRTDTQYF	TRBJ2-3	TRBV7-8	many	-
TGTGCCAGTGAAGATTCTGGACAGGGGAGAGAGACCCAGTACTTC	CASEDSGQGRETQYF	TRBJ2-5	TRBV2	many	TRBD1
TGCAGTGCTAGGGAAAATAGTTATACCGGGGAGCTGTTTTTT	CSARENSYTGELFF	TRBJ2-2	TRBV20-1	many	-
TGTGCCAGTTCTACCGGACTAGCGGGAGCCACGAGGACCAAAAACATTCAGTACTTC	CASSTGLAGATRTKNIQYF	TRBJ2-4	TRBV27	few	TRBD2
TGTGCCAGCAGCCTCTTACCTACAGGGGGCGGCTACACCTTC	CASSLLPTGGGYTF	TRBJ1-2	TRBV4-2	many	TRBD1
TGCGCCAGCAGCTCCCCCGGACTGGTATCACCCCTCCACTTT	CASSSPGLVSPLHF	TRBJ1-6	TRBV5-1	many	-
TGTGCCTGGACGACAGGGAGGAGCGATTCACCCCTCCACTTT	CAWTTGRSDSPLHF	TRBJ1-6	TRBV30	many	TRBD1
TGCGCCAGCAGCGAGTTACCGGGCCCTCCCCGGTACGAGCAGTACTTC	CASSELPGPPRYEQYF	TRBJ2-7	TRBV5-1	many	-
TGCAGTGCTAGTAGCGGGGGGCCCGTCGATGAGCAGTTCTTC	CSASSGGPVDEQFF	TRBJ2-1	TRBV20-1	many	TRBD2
TGCAGCGCCAACCCACAGGGGAGGTCGGAGACCCAGTACTTC	CSANPQGRSETQYF	TRBJ2-5	TRBV29-1	many	-
TGTGCCTGGGGCCTAGCGGGAGGTCAGAGAAACATTCAGTACTTC	CAWGLAGGQRNIQYF	TRBJ2-4	TRBV30	few	TRBD2
TGTGCCAGCAGTGATCCCGGGACAGGACCCTACAATGAGCAGTTCTTC	CASSDPGTGPYNEQFF	TRBJ2-1	TRBV25-1	many	TRBD1
TGTGCCAGCAGCGTAGTCCCGGGAAGAGGATACAATGAGCAGTTCTTC	CASSVVPGRGYNEQFF	TRBJ2-1	TRBV9	many	-
TGTGCCAGCAGTTTATGGGCAGGGGGCGCTCAGCAGTACTTC	CASSLWAGGAQQYF	TRBJ2-7	TRBV12-3/TRBV12-4	many	TRBD1
TGTGCCAGCAGCTTAGAGTCGGGGGGCACAGATACGCAGTATTTT	CASSLESGGTDTQYF	TRBJ2-3	TRBV7-2	few	-
TGTGCCAGCAGCTTAGATAGCGGGAGGCCCACCCTCGAGCAGTACTTC	CASSLDSGRPTLEQYF	TRBJ2-7	TRBV7-9	many	TRBD2
TGCAGCGTTGAATTAAGGGGCTCGAACACTGAAGCTTTCTTT	CSVELRGSNTEAFF	TRBJ1-1	TRBV29-1	many	-
TGTGCCAGCAGCACGGGACTAGCGGGAGCCGGGGAGCTGTTTTTT	CASSTGLAGAGELFF	TRBJ2-2	TRBV9	many	TRBD2
TGTGCCAGCAGCTTAAGGTGGGGGACCTACAATGAGCAGTTCTTC	CASSLRWGTYNEQFF	TRBJ2-1	TRBV11-2	many	-
TGCAGCGTTGAAGATCGGTCCAGACCTCCTTCGGGGGCGTCCGGGGAGCTGTTTTTT	CSVEDRSRPPSGASGELFF	TRBJ2-2	TRBV29-1	many	-
TGTGCCAGCAGCTTAAGGAACAGGGGGGAACAGACTGAAGCTTTCTTT	CASSLRNRGEQTEAFF	TRBJ1-1	TRBV7-8	many	TRBD1
TGCAGTGCTAGCCTCCCCGGGGTAGACAATGAGCAGTTCTTC	CSASLPGVDNEQFF	TRBJ2-1	TRBV20-1	few	-
TGTGCCAGCACCCCGGGGGGGACGACAGATACGCAGTATTTT	CASTPGGTTDTQYF	TRBJ2-3	TRBV2	many	TRBD2
TGTGCCAGCAGCAAAGGACTAGCCCCTGGCACAGATACGCAGTATTTT	CASSKGLAPGTDTQYF	TRBJ2-3	TRBV7-3	many	TRBD2
TGTGCCAGCAGCCAAGGTTGGGGAGGAGTGAACACTGAAGCTTTCTTT	CASSQGWGGVNTEAFF	TRBJ1-1	TRBV14	few	-
TGCAGCGCGGGACAGGCAACCTCTGGAAACACCATATATTTT	CSAGQATSGNTIYF	TRBJ1-3	TRBV29-1	many	TRBD1
TGTGCCAGCAGCTTCCGTAACACCGGGGAGCTGTTTTTT	CASSFRNTGELFF	TRBJ2-2	TRBV7-3	-	-
TGCAGTGCTAAAACAGGGAACTACGAGCAGTACTTC	CSAKTGNYEQYF	TRBJ2-7	TRBV20-1	many	-
TGCGCCAGCAGCCCCTTGAGGACGGGCACCGGGGAGCTGTTTTTT	CASSPLRTGTGELFF	TRBJ2-2	TRBV5-1	many	-
TGCGCCAGCAGCCGGGGACAGAAATACGAGCAGTACTTC	CASSRGQKYEQYF	TRBJ2-7	TRBV4-1	many	TRBD1
TGTGCCACCAGCTCAGGGGGTGCTATGGGCACCGGGGAGCTGTTTTTT	CATSSGGAMGTGELFF	TRBJ2-2	TRBV30	few	TRBD1